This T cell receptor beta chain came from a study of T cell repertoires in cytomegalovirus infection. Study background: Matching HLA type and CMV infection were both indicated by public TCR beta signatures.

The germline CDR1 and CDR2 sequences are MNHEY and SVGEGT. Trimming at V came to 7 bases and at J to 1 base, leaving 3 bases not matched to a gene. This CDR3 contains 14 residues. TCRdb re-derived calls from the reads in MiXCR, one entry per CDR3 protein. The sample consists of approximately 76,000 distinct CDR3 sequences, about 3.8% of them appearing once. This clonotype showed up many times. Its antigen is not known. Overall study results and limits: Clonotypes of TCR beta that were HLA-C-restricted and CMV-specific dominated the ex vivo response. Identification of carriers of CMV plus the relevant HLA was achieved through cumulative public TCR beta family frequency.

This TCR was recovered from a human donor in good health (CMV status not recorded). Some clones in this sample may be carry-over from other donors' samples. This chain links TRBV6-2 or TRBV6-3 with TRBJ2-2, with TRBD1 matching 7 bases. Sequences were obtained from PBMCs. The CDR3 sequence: CASTYRGNTGELFF. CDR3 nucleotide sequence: TGTGCCAGCACGTACAGGGGGAACACCGGGGAGCTGTTTTTT.